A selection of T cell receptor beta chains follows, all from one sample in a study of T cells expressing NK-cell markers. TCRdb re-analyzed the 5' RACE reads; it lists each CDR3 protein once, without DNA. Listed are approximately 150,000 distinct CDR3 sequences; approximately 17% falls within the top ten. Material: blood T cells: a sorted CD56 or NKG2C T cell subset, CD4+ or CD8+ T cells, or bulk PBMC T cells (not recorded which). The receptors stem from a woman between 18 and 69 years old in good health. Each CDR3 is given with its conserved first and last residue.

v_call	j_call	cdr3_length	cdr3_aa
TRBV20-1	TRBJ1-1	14	CSAPSGSANTEAFF
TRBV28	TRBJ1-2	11	CASSFRDGYTF
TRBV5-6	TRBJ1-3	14	CASSSISSGNTIYF
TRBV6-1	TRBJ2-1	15	CASRGGSGGPNEQFF
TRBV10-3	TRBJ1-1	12	CAIRPGNTEAFF
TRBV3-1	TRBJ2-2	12	CASSHGSGELFF
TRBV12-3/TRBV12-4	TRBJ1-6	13	CASSLAEGAPLHF
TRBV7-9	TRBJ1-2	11	CASSPVPLYTF
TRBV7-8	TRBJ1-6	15	CASRPNRVRDSPLHF
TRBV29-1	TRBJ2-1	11	CSAGAGGEQFF
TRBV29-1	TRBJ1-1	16	CSVEFLVDRAGAEAFF
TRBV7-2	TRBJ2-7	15	CASRGGLAASYEQYF
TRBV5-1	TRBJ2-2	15	CASSWEGQTTGELFF
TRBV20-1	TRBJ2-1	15	CSARERASGGNEQFF